These T cell receptor beta chains were read from a single sample in a study of blood T cell repertoires in COVID-19. Assay used: immunoSEQ multiplex PCR; TCRdb lists only in-frame clones, some missing. The sample yields 400,000 or so clones, over 75% seen once. The sample taken for sequencing was peripheral blood. The receptors come from a woman aged 40 to 50 with COVID-19, enrolled during active disease. Each CDR3 is given with its conserved first and last residue. Each record gives: D gene, clone size, J gene, V gene, CDR3 protein, CDR3 DNA. A D gene is named only where the DNA matches it firmly. Expanded clones are given a class, and other clones once, few, many or no size at all.

D gene: TRBD2; clone size: NA; J gene: TRBJ2-3; V gene: TRBV18; CDR3 protein: CASTLAQAGRTDTQYF; CDR3 DNA: TGTGCCAGCACGCTTGCCCAAGCGGGGCGCACAGATACGCAGTATTTT
D gene: TRBD1; clone size: NA; J gene: TRBJ2-1; V gene: TRBV18; CDR3 protein: CASSPQGQGVNEQFF; CDR3 DNA: TGTGCCAGCTCACCACAAGGACAGGGGGTCAATGAGCAGTTCTTC
D gene: NA; clone size: NA; J gene: TRBJ2-7; V gene: TRBV5-1; CDR3 protein: CASSLAWGSSYEQYF; CDR3 DNA: TGCGCCAGCAGCTTGGCCTGGGGCAGCTCCTACGAGCAGTACTTC
D gene: TRBD2; clone size: NA; J gene: TRBJ2-2; V gene: TRBV12-5; CDR3 protein: CASGTSGSYTGELFF; CDR3 DNA: TGTGCTAGTGGGACTAGCGGGAGCTACACCGGGGAGCTGTTTTTT
D gene: TRBD1; clone size: NA; J gene: TRBJ1-5; V gene: TRBV19; CDR3 protein: CASSTPGLGQAQPQHF; CDR3 DNA: TGTGCCAGTAGTACCCCGGGACTGGGACAGGCTCAGCCCCAGCATTTT
D gene: TRBD1; clone size: NA; J gene: TRBJ2-5; V gene: TRBV5-1; CDR3 protein: CASSREIRDRVGETQYF; CDR3 DNA: TGCGCCAGCAGCAGGGAGATACGGGACAGGGTCGGAGAGACCCAGTACTTC
D gene: TRBD1; clone size: NA; J gene: TRBJ1-1; V gene: TRBV23-1; CDR3 protein: CASRGLAEAFF; CDR3 DNA: TGCGCCAGTAGGGGGCTAGCTGAAGCTTTCTTT
D gene: TRBD1; clone size: NA; J gene: TRBJ1-5; V gene: TRBV7-2; CDR3 protein: CASSSGTASYQPQHF; CDR3 DNA: TGTGCCAGCAGCTCCGGGACAGCGAGCTATCAGCCCCAGCATTTT
D gene: NA; clone size: NA; J gene: TRBJ1-2; V gene: TRBV4-3; CDR3 protein: CASSLGQPRDYGYTF; CDR3 DNA: TGCGCCAGCAGTCTAGGACAGCCTAGGGACTATGGCTACACCTTC
D gene: TRBD1; clone size: NA; J gene: TRBJ1-3; V gene: TRBV7-8; CDR3 protein: CASSRIPGQGVENTIYF; CDR3 DNA: TGTGCCAGCAGCCGGATACCGGGACAGGGAGTAGAAAACACCATATATTTT
D gene: TRBD1; clone size: once; J gene: TRBJ1-5; V gene: TRBV7-8; CDR3 protein: CASSPNPDRHQPQHF; CDR3 DNA: TGTGCCAGCAGCCCTAACCCGGACAGGCATCAGCCCCAGCATTTT
D gene: NA; clone size: NA; J gene: TRBJ1-4; V gene: TRBV19; CDR3 protein: CASSTLTNEKLFF; CDR3 DNA: TGTGCCAGTAGTACTTTAACTAATGAAAAACTGTTTTTT
D gene: NA; clone size: NA; J gene: TRBJ1-2; V gene: TRBV6-6; CDR3 protein: CASSGLGGSGSGYTF; CDR3 DNA: TGTGCCAGCAGTGGCCTCGGGGGGTCTGGAAGCGGCTACACCTTC
D gene: NA; clone size: NA; J gene: TRBJ2-7; V gene: TRBV28; CDR3 protein: CASSLSSPYEQYF; CDR3 DNA: TGTGCCAGCAGTTTATCTAGTCCCTACGAGCAGTACTTC
D gene: TRBD1; clone size: NA; J gene: TRBJ1-1; V gene: TRBV9; CDR3 protein: CASSPWTGTDTEAFF; CDR3 DNA: TGTGCCAGCAGCCCCTGGACAGGGACGGACACTGAAGCTTTCTTT
D gene: NA; clone size: NA; J gene: TRBJ2-3; V gene: TRBV12-2; CDR3 protein: CASRLSGGHTDTQYF; CDR3 DNA: TGTGCAAGTCGTCTTAGCGGGGGCCACACAGATACGCAGTATTTT
D gene: TRBD2; clone size: once; J gene: TRBJ2-7; V gene: TRBV5-1; CDR3 protein: CASSLATSGITSTSYEQYF; CDR3 DNA: TGCGCCAGCAGCTTGGCGACTAGCGGGATTACTTCGACCTCCTACGAGCAGTACTTC
D gene: NA; clone size: NA; J gene: TRBJ1-4; V gene: TRBV6-5; CDR3 protein: CASSLDRTNEKLFF; CDR3 DNA: TGTGCCAGCAGCCTAGACAGAACTAATGAAAAACTGTTTTTT
D gene: TRBD1; clone size: once; J gene: TRBJ1-2; V gene: TRBV9; CDR3 protein: CASSVSGGPHRDSVYGYTF; CDR3 DNA: TGTGCCAGCAGCGTATCGGGTGGGCCCCACCGGGACAGCGTGTATGGCTACACCTTC
D gene: NA; clone size: NA; J gene: TRBJ1-5; V gene: TRBV28; CDR3 protein: CASIPGDGNQPQHF; CDR3 DNA: TGTGCCAGCATTCCGGGTGATGGCAATCAGCCCCAGCATTTT
D gene: TRBD1; clone size: NA; J gene: TRBJ2-2; V gene: TRBV5-1; CDR3 protein: CASSTLGTGATGELFF; CDR3 DNA: TGCGCCAGCAGCACACTCGGGACAGGGGCGACCGGGGAGCTGTTTTTT
D gene: NA; clone size: NA; J gene: TRBJ1-5; V gene: TRBV4-3; CDR3 protein: CASSQDRQGVRNQPQHF; CDR3 DNA: TGCGCCAGCAGCCAAGATCGGCAGGGCGTTCGGAATCAGCCCCAGCATTTT
D gene: TRBD1; clone size: NA; J gene: TRBJ1-1; V gene: TRBV3-1/TRBV3-2; CDR3 protein: CASSQVGQGEAFF; CDR3 DNA: TGTGCCAGCAGCCAAGTAGGACAGGGTGAAGCTTTCTTT
D gene: NA; clone size: NA; J gene: TRBJ2-7; V gene: TRBV13; CDR3 protein: CASSSGTGPYEQYF; CDR3 DNA: TGTGCCAGCAGCTCCGGAACAGGGCCCTACGAGCAGTACTTC
D gene: NA; clone size: NA; J gene: TRBJ1-5; V gene: TRBV3-1/TRBV3-2; CDR3 protein: CASSQGGQLNQPQHF; CDR3 DNA: TGTGCCAGCAGCCAAGGTGGACAGTTGAACCAGCCCCAGCATTTT
D gene: NA; clone size: NA; J gene: TRBJ2-3; V gene: TRBV5-6; CDR3 protein: CASSPGTTTHTDTQYF; CDR3 DNA: TGTGCCAGCAGCCCCGGGACAACAACCCACACAGATACGCAGTATTTT
D gene: TRBD2; clone size: NA; J gene: TRBJ2-1; V gene: TRBV5-5; CDR3 protein: CASSLSLATYNEQFF; CDR3 DNA: TGTGCCAGCAGCTTGTCACTAGCGACCTACAATGAGCAGTTCTTC
D gene: TRBD1; clone size: NA; J gene: TRBJ1-1; V gene: TRBV2; CDR3 protein: CASKGQKNTEAFF; CDR3 DNA: TGTGCCAGCAAGGGACAGAAGAACACTGAAGCTTTCTTT
D gene: NA; clone size: NA; J gene: TRBJ1-1; V gene: TRBV18; CDR3 protein: CASSPAGTEAFF; CDR3 DNA: TGTGCCAGCTCCCCGGCGGGGACTGAAGCTTTCTTT
D gene: NA; clone size: once; J gene: TRBJ2-5; V gene: TRBV14; CDR3 protein: CASSQAGLQETQYF; CDR3 DNA: TGTGCCAGCAGCCAAGCAGGGTTGCAAGAGACCCAGTACTTC
D gene: NA; clone size: NA; J gene: TRBJ1-1; V gene: TRBV19; CDR3 protein: CASSSRDGRGTEAFF; CDR3 DNA: TGTGCCAGTAGTTCCCGAGACGGACGGGGAACTGAAGCTTTCTTT
D gene: NA; clone size: few; J gene: TRBJ2-3; V gene: TRBV7-9; CDR3 protein: CASSLDSGSTDTQYF; CDR3 DNA: TGTGCCAGCAGCTTAGATTCCGGGAGCACAGATACGCAGTATTTT
D gene: NA; clone size: NA; J gene: TRBJ1-6; V gene: TRBV5-1; CDR3 protein: CASSLVGGTSSPLHF; CDR3 DNA: TGCGCCAGCAGCTTGGTCGGAGGGACGTCTTCACCCCTCCACTTT
D gene: NA; clone size: NA; J gene: TRBJ1-2; V gene: TRBV7-8; CDR3 protein: CASSSRSGRNYGYTF; CDR3 DNA: TGTGCCAGCAGCTCTCGCTCCGGGAGGAACTATGGCTACACCTTC
D gene: TRBD1; clone size: NA; J gene: TRBJ2-7; V gene: TRBV7-9; CDR3 protein: CASSPGEDRGLHEQYF; CDR3 DNA: TGTGCCAGCAGCCCGGGCGAGGACAGGGGATTACACGAGCAGTACTTC
D gene: TRBD2; clone size: NA; J gene: TRBJ2-7; V gene: TRBV7-9; CDR3 protein: CASSRREGPLYEQYF; CDR3 DNA: TGTGCCAGCAGCCGGCGGGAGGGGCCCCTCTACGAGCAGTACTTC
D gene: NA; clone size: NA; J gene: TRBJ2-1; V gene: TRBV15; CDR3 protein: CATSRDRALNEQFF; CDR3 DNA: TGTGCCACCAGCAGAGACAGGGCACTCAATGAGCAGTTCTTC